The present T cell receptor beta chain was sequenced within a study of blood T cell repertoires in COVID-19. Using immunoSEQ multiplex PCR, the repertoire was profiled, and TCRdb retains in-frame clones only, with some absent. The sample lists roughly 250,000 clones; approximately 91% were seen once. Trimming took 0 bases from V and 0 from J; bases not matched to a gene: 4. Germline V CDR1 and CDR2: SGHRS, YFSETQ. The CDR3 length is 16 residues. The clonotype comes from a woman aged 40 to 50 with acute COVID-19. The sample comprised PBMCs or T cells enriched from blood (not recorded which). The J gene is TRBJ2-7, the V gene TRBV5-1; 9 positions agree with TRBD1. CDR3 coding DNA: TGCGCCAGCAGCTTGGTGGGGACAGGGCACTCCTACGAGCAGTACTTC. This sequence encodes CASSLVGTGHSYEQYF.